Listed below are T cell receptor beta chains from one sample, sequenced in a study of T-cell memory formation after mild COVID-19. TCRdb passed the 5' RACE reads through MiXCR, listing each CDR3 protein once. The sample carries roughly 130,000 distinct CDR3 sequences, roughly 15% recorded once. Sequenced input: PBMCs or a T cell subset sorted from them (not recorded which). These receptors were taken from an adult woman who had mild COVID-19 (a few samples of this study predate the infection). Cell type and time point are not known. Both conserved end residues are part of each CDR3. A D gene is named only where the DNA matches it firmly. Expanded clones get a size class; other rows say once, few or many, or leave the size out.

TRBJ2-7 | NA | TRBD2 | TRBV11-3 | TGTGCCAGCAGCTTAAGGCTATCGGGGCGGGAGATGGTGCAGTACTTC | CASSLRLSGREMVQYF
TRBJ2-7 | NA | NA | TRBV6-5 | TGTGCCAGCAGCCTTGGCGGGGTCCACGAGCAGTACTTC | CASSLGGVHEQYF
TRBJ2-2 | few | TRBD1 | TRBV4-2 | TGTGCCAGCAGCCCGGACAGGGGTTTGGGCACCGGGGAGCTGTTTTTT | CASSPDRGLGTGELFF
TRBJ1-5 | NA | TRBD1 | TRBV4-3 | TGCGCCAGCAGCCCCGGGACAGGGGGCGATCAGCCCCAGCATTTT | CASSPGTGGDQPQHF
TRBJ2-7 | few | NA | TRBV3-1 | TGTGCCAGCAGCCCCCGGTCTGCCGGCTACGAGCAGTACTTC | CASSPRSAGYEQYF
TRBJ2-1 | NA | NA | TRBV5-1 | TGCGCCAGCAGCCCGGACACTTTTCTCCACAATGAGCAGTTCTTC | CASSPDTFLHNEQFF
TRBJ2-3 | few | NA | TRBV18 | TGTGCCAGCTCACGTGAGACACTAGCTGCAGATACGCAGTATTTT | CASSRETLAADTQYF
TRBJ2-3 | NA | NA | TRBV11-2 | TGTGCCAGCAGCCCCCTGGAAGAACGCACAGATACGCAGTATTTT | CASSPLEERTDTQYF
TRBJ2-2 | few | NA | TRBV18 | TGTGCCAGCTCAACTGACGTGACCGGGGAGCTGTTTTTT | CASSTDVTGELFF
TRBJ2-4 | NA | NA | TRBV7-9 | TGTGCCAGCGCCTCGGGCACTAGCTCGGTTACATACTTC | CASASGTSSVTYF
TRBJ2-1 | NA | TRBD1 | TRBV29-1 | TGCAGCGTGGGACAGGTATTCTCCTACAATGAGCAGTTCTTC | CSVGQVFSYNEQFF
TRBJ2-4 | many | TRBD1 | TRBV15 | TGTGCCACCAGCCTTCGGACAGGGGGATCCAAAAACATTCAGTACTTC | CATSLRTGGSKNIQYF
TRBJ2-6 | NA | TRBD1 | TRBV5-5 | TGTGCCAGCAGCTTGGCGGGACAGGGCGTCTTCGGCTCTGGGGCCAACGTCCTGACTTTC | CASSLAGQGVFGSGANVLTF
TRBJ2-1 | NA | TRBD1 | TRBV12-3/TRBV12-4 | TGTGCCAGCAGTTCCGGGACAGGGAACTACAATGAGCAGTTCTTC | CASSSGTGNYNEQFF
TRBJ1-1 | few | NA | TRBV12-3/TRBV12-4 | TGTGCCAGCACCTTGGACCCTAACACTGAAGCTTTCTTT | CASTLDPNTEAFF
TRBJ2-5 | NA | TRBD1 | TRBV10-3 | TGTGCCATCAGTGCGCCCCGGGGACAGGGGAGGGAGACCCAGTACTTC | CAISAPRGQGRETQYF
TRBJ2-5 | few | TRBD2 | TRBV7-2 | TGTGCCAGCAGCTTAGGACTAGCGGGGGCCCAAGAGACCCAGTACTTC | CASSLGLAGAQETQYF
TRBJ2-1 | few | TRBD2 | TRBV2 | TGTGCCAGCAGGGCGGTAGCGGGGGGATACAATGAGCAGTTCTTC | CASRAVAGGYNEQFF
TRBJ1-1 | NA | NA | TRBV7-2 | TGTGCCAGCAGCTTAGACACTGAAGCTTTCTTT | CASSLDTEAFF
TRBJ2-5 | few | NA | TRBV15 | TGTGCCACCAGCAGAGATCTGACGGGACTGGAAGAAGAGACCCAGTACTTC | CATSRDLTGLEEETQYF
TRBJ1-1 | few | NA | TRBV19 | TGTGCCAGTAGTGAGCGGACAATGGTGGATCGAGTGAACACTGAAGCTTTCTTT | CASSERTMVDRVNTEAFF
TRBJ2-7 | few | TRBD2 | TRBV18 | TGTGCCAGCTCACCACGGGGGGGGATGAGCTCCTACGAGCAGTACTTC | CASSPRGGMSSYEQYF
TRBJ1-1 | once | TRBD1 | TRBV19 | TGTGCCAGTAGTCCGGGACAGGGGGCGCGGGCTGAAGCTTTCTTT | CASSPGQGARAEAFF
TRBJ2-7 | NA | TRBD1 | TRBV7-6 | TGTGCCAGCAGCCCCGGACAGGGTTTGTCCACCTACGAGCAGTACTTC | CASSPGQGLSTYEQYF
TRBJ2-2 | few | NA | TRBV27 | TGTGCCAGCAGTTCCACCCGACTTTTGTACACCGGGGAGCTGTTTTTT | CASSSTRLLYTGELFF
TRBJ2-4 | NA | NA | TRBV3-1 | TGTGCCAGCAGCCAAGACACGGGGGCGTCACCCGTAGCCAAAAACATTCAGTACTTC | CASSQDTGASPVAKNIQYF
TRBJ2-7 | few | NA | TRBV12-3/TRBV12-4 | TGTGCCAGCAGTTTAATGGGATATGGCTACGAGCAGTACTTC | CASSLMGYGYEQYF
TRBJ2-7 | NA | TRBD1 | TRBV10-3 | TGTGCCATCAGTGAAACCGGGACAGGGTCCTACGAGCAGTACTTC | CAISETGTGSYEQYF
TRBJ1-2 | NA | TRBD1 | TRBV24-1 | TGTGCCACCAGTGACTCCGACAGGGGTTCCTATGGCTACACCTTC | CATSDSDRGSYGYTF
TRBJ2-5 | NA | TRBD1 | TRBV6-1 | TGTGCCAGCAGCCAAGGGATCGCGGGACAGGGAAGGAGAGAGACCCAGTACTTC | CASSQGIAGQGRRETQYF
TRBJ1-1 | NA | NA | TRBV5-1 | TGCGCCAGCAGTCGCCTTGTGGCCACTGAAGCTTTCTTT | CASSRLVATEAFF
TRBJ2-3 | NA | NA | TRBV25-1 | TGTGCCAGCAGTGAAATAGGGGTCACAGATACGCAGTATTTT | CASSEIGVTDTQYF
TRBJ2-2 | NA | TRBD2 | TRBV12-3/TRBV12-4 | TGTGCCAGCTCGTTCCCTAGCGGGAACACCGGGGAGCTGTTTTTT | CASSFPSGNTGELFF
TRBJ2-2 | NA | NA | TRBV11-2 | TGTGCCAGCAGCTACCCTTTTGGGGACTACACCGGGGAGCTGTTTTTT | CASSYPFGDYTGELFF
TRBJ2-6 | many | TRBD1 | TRBV20-1 | TGCAGTGCTAGACCGACAGGGAGCACTGGGGCCAACGTCCTGACTTTC | CSARPTGSTGANVLTF
TRBJ2-1 | few | TRBD2 | TRBV11-2 | TGTGCCAGCAGCTTTAACCGACTAGCCGATGAGCAGTTCTTC | CASSFNRLADEQFF
TRBJ2-7 | few | NA | TRBV5-1 | TGCGCCAGCAGCTTGGGGGCGATCGTACAGAACTACGAGCAGTACTTC | CASSLGAIVQNYEQYF
TRBJ1-2 | few | NA | TRBV3-1 | TGTGCCAGCAGCCAAGATACCTATGGCTACACCTTC | CASSQDTYGYTF
TRBJ2-5 | NA | NA | TRBV20-1 | TGCAGTGCTAGAGATCCTTGGGACTCAGGGGGAGAGACCCAGTACTTC | CSARDPWDSGGETQYF
TRBJ2-1 | NA | NA | TRBV24-1 | TGTGCCACCAGTGATTGGACACATGAGCAGTTCTTC | CATSDWTHEQFF
TRBJ2-2 | few | TRBD1 | TRBV5-8 | TGTGCCAGCAGCTCCCGGGACAGGGGACGCACCGGGGAGCTGTTTTTT | CASSSRDRGRTGELFF
TRBJ1-6 | few | NA | TRBV16 | TGTGCCAGCAGCCAAACCTCACCCCTCCACTTT | CASSQTSPLHF
TRBJ1-1 | few | NA | TRBV20-1 | TGCAGTGCTAGAATCTGGGGCTATGGAGCTTTCTTT | CSARIWGYGAFF
TRBJ2-3 | NA | TRBD2 | TRBV29-1 | TGCAGCGTTGGGCTAGCGGGGGAGACTAGCACAGATACGCAGTATTTT | CSVGLAGETSTDTQYF
TRBJ2-1 | once | TRBD2 | TRBV27 | TGTGCCAGCAGGAGGCCTAGCGGGAGTGGCAATGAGCAGTTCTTC | CASRRPSGSGNEQFF
TRBJ2-3 | NA | TRBD2 | TRBV20-1 | TGCAGTGCTAGAGATGCCTATACCGGGACTAGTCTCTCAGATACGCAGTATTTT | CSARDAYTGTSLSDTQYF
TRBJ2-1 | NA | NA | TRBV7-3 | TGTGCCAGCAGCTTAGTAGAGGGGGATTACAATGAGCAGTTCTTC | CASSLVEGDYNEQFF
TRBJ2-1 | NA | NA | TRBV15 | TGTGCCACCAGCAGAGAGGGTGGAGGGGGCGTCAGGCAGTTCTTC | CATSREGGGGVRQFF
TRBJ2-5 | NA | TRBD2 | TRBV11-2 | TGTGCCAGCAGCTTAGGGAAGAATAGCGGGAGGGCCTCGGAGACCCAGTACTTC | CASSLGKNSGRASETQYF
TRBJ2-2 | few | NA | TRBV24-1 | TGTGCCACCAAGGGACGAAACACCGGGGAGCTGTTTTTT | CATKGRNTGELFF
TRBJ2-3 | few | NA | TRBV7-7 | TGTGCTAGCAGCCGAGTTCTTACAGATACGCAGTATTTT | CASSRVLTDTQYF
TRBJ2-3 | NA | TRBD1 | TRBV15 | TGTGCCACCAGCTCGCGGGACAGGGTTACAGATACGCAGTATTTT | CATSSRDRVTDTQYF
TRBJ1-6 | few | NA | TRBV9 | TGTGCCAGCAGCGCGGGTCCCGATTCACCCCTCCACTTT | CASSAGPDSPLHF
TRBJ2-7 | many | TRBD2 | TRBV2 | TGTGCCAGCAGTACTCCAGCGGGAGTAGTCCACGAGCAGTACTTC | CASSTPAGVVHEQYF
TRBJ1-4 | NA | NA | TRBV12-3/TRBV12-4 | TGTGCCAGCAGGAGACAGGAGTCGAATGAAAAACTGTTTTTT | CASRRQESNEKLFF